The clone carrying this T cell receptor beta chain has only a few counts. The antigen is unknown. The sample comes from a study of identical twins. Study results and caveats: Partial confounding of zero-insertion analyses by invariant MAIT and iNKT cells was possible. Fewer insertions were carried by abundant cord blood beta clonotypes, but none was seen in memory repertoires.

TCRdb re-analysed the 5' RACE reads in MiXCR, keeping a single row per CDR3 protein. The data hold approximately 620,000 distinct CDR3 sequences, with 8.5% to 9% observed a single time. This CDR3 spans 14 amino acids. V was trimmed by 5 bases and J by 0 bases, leaving 11 bases between them. Germline V CDR1 and CDR2: MNHEY, SVGEGT. Another study also made use of these data, one on yellow fever vaccine responses in identical twins.

This TCR was recovered from a woman aged 18-29 years in good health. Specimen: PBMCs. The chain recombines TRBV6-2 or TRBV6-3 with TRBJ2-7, with D perhaps matching TRBD1 (5 bases). The DNA for the CDR3 is TGTGCCAGCAGTCGACCGACAGTCTCCTACGAGCAGTACTTC. It encodes CASSRPTVSYEQYF.